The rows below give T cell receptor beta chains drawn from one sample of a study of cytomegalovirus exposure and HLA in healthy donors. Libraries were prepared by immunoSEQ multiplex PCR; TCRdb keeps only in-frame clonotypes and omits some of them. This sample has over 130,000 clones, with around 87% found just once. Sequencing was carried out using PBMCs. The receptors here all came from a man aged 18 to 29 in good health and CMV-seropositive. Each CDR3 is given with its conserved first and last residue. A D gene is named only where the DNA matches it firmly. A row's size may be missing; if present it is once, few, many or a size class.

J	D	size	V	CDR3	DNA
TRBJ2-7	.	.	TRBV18	CASSPGGARGSYEQYF	TGTGCCAGCTCACCAGGGGGCGCACGGGGATCCTACGAGCAGTACTTC
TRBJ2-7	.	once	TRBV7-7	CASSLDAVGSEQYF	TGTGCCAGCAGCTTAGATGCGGTTGGGAGCGAGCAGTACTTC
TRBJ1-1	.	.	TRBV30	CAWKGRGVMNTEAFF	TGTGCCTGGAAAGGCCGCGGAGTAATGAACACTGAAGCTTTCTTT
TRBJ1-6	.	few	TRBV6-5	CASSYSQGTSPLHF	TGTGCCAGCAGTTACTCGCAGGGGACTTCACCCCTCCACTTT
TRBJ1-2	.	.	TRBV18	CASGQLGAPYGYTF	TGTGCAAGTGGGCAGCTGGGAGCCCCCTATGGCTACACCTTC
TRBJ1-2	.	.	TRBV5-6	CASSLGKSGVGGYTF	TGTGCCAGCAGCTTGGGCAAATCAGGGGTAGGGGGCTACACCTTC
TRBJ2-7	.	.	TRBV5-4	CASSAYSYEQYF	TGTGCCAGCAGCGCCTACAGCTACGAGCAGTACTTC
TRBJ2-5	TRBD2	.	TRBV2	CASTTSGRTRETQYF	TGTGCCAGCACCACTAGCGGGAGGACCAGAGAGACCCAGTACTTC
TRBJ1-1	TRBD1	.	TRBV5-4	CASSSGQGIMNTEAFF	TGTGCCAGCAGCTCGGGACAGGGAATCATGAACACTGAAGCTTTCTTT
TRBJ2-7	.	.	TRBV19	CASSIGLARPYEQYF	TGTGCCAGTAGTATTGGTCTAGCTCGTCCCTACGAGCAGTACTTC
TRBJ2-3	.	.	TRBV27	CASSPSFRVPDTQYF	TGTGCCAGCAGTCCCTCCTTTCGGGTGCCAGATACGCAGTATTTT
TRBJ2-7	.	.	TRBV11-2	CASSLRQELYYEQYF	TGTGCCAGCAGCTTACGACAGGAACTCTACTACGAGCAGTACTTC
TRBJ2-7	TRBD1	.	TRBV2	CASRGDRGSYEQYF	TGTGCCAGCAGGGGGGACAGGGGTTCCTACGAGCAGTACTTC
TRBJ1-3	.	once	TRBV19	CASGGRAGNTIYF	TGTGCCAGTGGAGGACGGGCTGGAAACACCATATATTTT
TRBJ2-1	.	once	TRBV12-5	CASGLALTYRETTQFF	TGTGCTAGTGGTTTGGCATTAACCTACCGGGAGACGACTCAGTTCTTC
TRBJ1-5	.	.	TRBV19	CASSIDRNVNQPQHF	TGTGCCAGTAGTATCGACAGGAATGTCAATCAGCCCCAGCATTTT
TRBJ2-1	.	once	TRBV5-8	CASSLGTLDNEQFF	TGTGCCTCCTCGCTCGGGACTCTTGACAATGAGCAGTTCTTC
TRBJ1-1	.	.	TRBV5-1	CASSYTGLGTEAFF	TGCGCCAGCAGCTATACAGGGTTGGGCACTGAAGCTTTCTTT
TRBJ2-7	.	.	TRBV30	CAWSVNRVSEQYF	TGTGCCTGGAGTGTTAACAGGGTGAGCGAGCAGTACTTC
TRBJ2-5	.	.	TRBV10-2	CASSGSTQETQYF	TGCGCCAGCAGCGGTAGCACCCAAGAGACCCAGTACTTC
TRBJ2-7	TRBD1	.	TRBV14	CASSHTGTDSYEQYF	TGTGCCAGCAGCCACACCGGGACAGACTCCTACGAGCAGTACTTC
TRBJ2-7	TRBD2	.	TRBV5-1	CASGPTSGGRYEQYF	TGCGCCAGCGGACCGACTAGCGGGGGTCGCTACGAGCAGTACTTC
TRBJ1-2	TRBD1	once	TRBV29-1	CSVSGQGGSYGYTF	TGCAGCGTTAGCGGCCAGGGGGGAAGTTATGGCTACACCTTC
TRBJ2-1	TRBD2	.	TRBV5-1	CASSAKTGTSSYNEQFF	TGCGCCAGCAGCGCAAAAACAGGGACTAGCTCCTACAATGAGCAGTTCTTC
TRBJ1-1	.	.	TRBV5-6	CASSFLYSNTEAFF	TGTGCCAGCAGCTTTCTCTATTCGAACACTGAAGCTTTCTTT
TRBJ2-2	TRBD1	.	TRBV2	CASSGDRGRTGELFF	TGTGCCAGCAGTGGGGACAGGGGGCGGACCGGGGAGCTGTTTTTT
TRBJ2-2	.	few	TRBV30	CAWSPTSRGPIQLFF	TGTGCCTGGAGTCCAACTAGCCGGGGACCGATACAGCTGTTTTTT
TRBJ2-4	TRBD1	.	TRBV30	CAWRGKGQGKNIQYF	TGTGCCTGGAGGGGAAAAGGACAGGGAAAAAACATTCAGTACTTC
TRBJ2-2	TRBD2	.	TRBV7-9	CASSSTGTSGSRGTGELFF	TGTGCCAGCAGCTCAACGGGGACTAGCGGGTCCCGAGGCACCGGGGAGCTGTTTTTT
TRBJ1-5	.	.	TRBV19	CASSTARDRINQPQHF	TGTGCCAGTAGTACGGCCCGTGACAGGATCAATCAGCCCCAGCATTTT
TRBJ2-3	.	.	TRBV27	CASSLGGPQYTDTQYF	TGTGCCAGCAGTTTGGGGGGGCCCCAGTACACAGATACGCAGTATTTT
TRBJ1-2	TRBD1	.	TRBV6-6	CASSWGQGNYGYTF	TGTGCCAGCAGTTGGGGACAGGGGAACTATGGCTACACCTTC
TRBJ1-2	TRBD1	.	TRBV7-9	CASSLLRDRGLSNYGYTF	TGTGCCAGCAGCCTTTTGCGGGACAGGGGGCTTTCTAACTATGGCTACACCTTC
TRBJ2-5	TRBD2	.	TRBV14	CASSQSSGNFETQYF	TGTGCCAGCAGCCAATCTAGCGGGAATTTCGAGACCCAGTACTTC
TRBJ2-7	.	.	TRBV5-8	CASSVHTGSYEQYF	TGTGCCAGCAGCGTCCACACAGGGTCCTACGAGCAGTACTTC
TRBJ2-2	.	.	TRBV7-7	CASAGSAGELFF	TGTGCCAGCGCAGGTTCGGCCGGGGAGCTGTTTTTT
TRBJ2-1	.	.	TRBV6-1	CASSLSYNEQFF	TGTGCCAGCAGTCTTTCCTACAATGAGCAGTTCTTC
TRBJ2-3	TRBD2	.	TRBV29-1	CSVDTAGGPTDTQYF	TGCAGCGTTGATACAGCGGGAGGACCCACAGATACGCAGTATTTT
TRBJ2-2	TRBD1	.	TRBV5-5	CASSLYEGQGPGELFF	TGTGCCAGCAGCTTGTATGAGGGACAGGGACCCGGGGAGCTGTTTTTT
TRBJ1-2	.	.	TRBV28	CASTDAGRIVYGYTF	TGTGCCAGCACCGACGCAGGGCGGATAGTCTATGGCTACACCTTC
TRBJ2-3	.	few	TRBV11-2	CASSLVLHTQYF	TGTGCCAGCAGCTTAGTACTCCATACGCAGTATTTT
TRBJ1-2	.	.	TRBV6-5	CASRLTGEGKGYTF	TGTGCCAGCAGGCTCACGGGAGAGGGGAAAGGCTACACCTTC
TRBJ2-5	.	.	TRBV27	CASSSIPQGFRETQYF	TGTGCCAGCAGTTCCATACCTCAGGGGTTCAGGGAGACCCAGTACTTC
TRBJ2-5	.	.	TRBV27	CASSSRESWEETQYF	TGTGCCAGCAGTTCCCGGGAGAGTTGGGAAGAGACCCAGTACTTC
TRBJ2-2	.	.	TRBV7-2	CASSFSWETGELFF	TGTGCCAGCAGCTTCAGTTGGGAGACCGGGGAGCTGTTTTTT